The source of this T cell receptor (beta chain) is a study of shared clonotypes between healthy human individuals. V shed 4 bases, J shed 3 bases, and the junction held 7 bases outside the gene matches. Germline loops: CDR1 MGHRA, CDR2 YSYEKL. The CDR3 contains 15 residues. Sequenced by immunoSEQ multiplex PCR; TCRdb stores in-frame clones only, minus some. The table records 800,000 to 1,200,000 clones, approximately 80% of them present only once. This TCR derives from a man in his late teens or twenties in good health. Some clones in this sample may be carry-over from other donors' samples. The sequencing sample was made of memory CD4+ T cells from PBMCs. Subset given: CD45RA-negative fraction. The rearrangement joins TRBV4-1 to TRBJ1-1; 8 bases are shared with TRBD1. The CDR3 region is CASSLRGRVDTEAFF. The CDR3 region has the DNA TGCGCCAGCAGCCTCAGGGGGCGAGTAGACACTGAAGCTTTCTTT.